One and the same sample provided the 28 T cell receptor beta chains below, sequenced in a study of cytomegalovirus exposure and HLA in healthy donors. With 60 Vbeta and 13 Jbeta primers, the PCR was carried out. Using immunoSEQ multiplex PCR, the repertoire was profiled, and TCRdb retains in-frame clones only, with some absent. The profile shows approximately 150,000 clones, 75% to 85% of them singletons. The material sequenced was PBMCs. All receptors come from a human donor in good health.

This clone was picked up one time. V usage is TRBV28 and J usage is TRBJ2-1; D possibly corresponds to TRBD2 (5 bases). Looked up from germline, CDR1 is MDHEN and CDR2 is SYDVKM. The V end was cut by 4 bases, the J end by 0 bases, with 16 bases between. The CDR3 has 17 amino acids. This CDR3 is CASSSGVSGSSYNEQFF. In DNA form, the CDR3 reads TGTGCCAGCAGTTCCGGGGTCTCGGGGTCCTCCTACAATGAGCAGTTCTTC.

The CDR3 DNA sequence: TGTGCCAGCAGGCGACAGGCGAGTTCTGGGCAGCCCCAGCATTTT. Protein: CASRRQASSGQPQHF. The chain is built from TRBV2 and TRBJ1-5; tentative D call: TRBD1 (6 bases). The CDR3 runs to 15 residues. Looked up from germline, CDR1 is SNHLY and CDR2 is FYNNEI. Trimming removed 6 bases from V and 7 bases from J, with 19 bases in between.

The chain uses TRBV7-3 and TRBJ2-2; D is perhaps TRBD2 (6 bases). Germline CDR1 SGHTA, CDR2 FQGTGA. Trimming left V 4 bases short and J 7 bases short, with 10 bases between. This CDR3 contains 13 residues. The CDR3 nucleotides read TGTGCCAGCAGCTCTCTGGGGGGCGGGGAGCTGTTTTTT. The encoded protein is CASSSLGGGELFF. Combining the CDR3 with reference TRBV7-3 and TRBJ2-2 gives the whole variable domain GAGVSQTPSNKVTEKGKYVELRCDPISGHTALYWYRQSLGQGPEFLIYFQGTGAADDSGLPNDRFFAVRPEGSVSTLKIQRTERGDSAVYLCASSSLGGGELFFGEGSRLTVL.

This chain links TRBV30 with TRBJ2-7; 7 bases match TRBD1. CDR1 is GTSNPN and CDR2 is SVGIG in the germline V gene (reference sequence). There are 15 residues in the CDR3. After removal of 5 bases from V and 2 bases from J, the junction contained 12 bases not matched to a gene. The CDR3 sequence is CAWALTQGLTYEQYF. The CDR3 coding sequence is TGTGCCTGGGCCCTTACACAGGGGTTAACCTACGAGCAGTACTTC.

With respect to this clone: An end of the junction does not agree with germline; a read error may underlie this. The chain combines TRBV7-7 with TRBJ2-1; D perhaps matches TRBD1 (5 bases). Germline V gives CDR1 SSHAT, CDR2 FNYEAQ (reference sequence). This CDR3 region has 12 residues. The CDR3 DNA is TGTGCCAGCAGCTTAGACGGGCAGGGTTTGATCTTC. The encoded protein is CASSLDGQGLIF.

The V and J genes are TRBV7-3 and TRBJ2-1; 8 bases are a match to TRBD2. CDR1 and CDR2 (germline): SGHTA, FQGTGA. This CDR3 spans 15 amino acids. With V trimmed by 3 bases and J by 5 bases, 6 bases remained unmatched. CDR3: CASSFGLAGDNEQFF. In nucleotides, the CDR3 is TGTGCCAGCAGCTTCGGGCTAGCGGGCGACAATGAGCAGTTCTTC.

The V gene is TRBV5-6, the J gene TRBJ2-7; unclear D gene. V gave up 4 bases and J gave up 3 bases, with 20 bases separating them. From germline, CDR1 is SGHDT and CDR2 YYEEEE. The CDR3 totals 16 residues. The CDR3 bases are TGTGCCAGCAGCGCGAGCTCAGCAATGCTAGTCTACGAGCAGTACTTC. Its translation: CASSASSAMLVYEQYF.

This chain links TRBV2 with TRBJ2-5, with D unresolved. The V gene's germline CDR1 is SNHLY and CDR2 FYNNEI. This CDR3 is built from 15 residues. Trimming stripped 0 bases from V and 2 bases from J, with 10 bases between. The CDR3 sequence: CASSEATPLQETQYF. The CDR3 DNA reads TGTGCCAGCAGTGAAGCGACTCCCTTACAAGAGACCCAGTACTTC.

V usage is TRBV5-1 and J usage is TRBJ2-1; 7 bases are a match to TRBD1. CDR1 SGHRS and CDR2 YFSETQ come from the germline V gene. There are 13 residues in the CDR3. The ends lost 1 base at V and 6 bases at J; junction bases unmatched: 1. The CDR3 protein is CASSLTGVNEQFF. The CDR3 nucleotides read TGCGCCAGCAGCTTGACAGGGGTCAATGAGCAGTTCTTC. The variable domain in full, completed from reference TRBV5-1 and TRBJ2-1, reads KAGVTQTPRYLIKTRGQQVTLSCSPISGHRSVSWYQQTPGQGLQFLFEYFSETQRNKGNFPGRFSGRQFSNSRSEMNVSTLELGDSALYLCASSLTGVNEQFFGPGTRLTVL.

DNA of the CDR3: TGTGCCAGCAAGACTAGCGGGAGCTACGAGCAGTACTTC. It encodes CASKTSGSYEQYF. The chain recombines TRBV27 with TRBJ2-7, with 12 bases lining up with TRBD2. Germline lookup yields CDR1 MNHEY and CDR2 SMNVEV (reference sequence). V gave up 7 bases and J gave up 3 bases; unmatched junction bases: 1. This CDR3 comprises 13 residues.

Only a few counts were recorded for this clone. The rearrangement links TRBV30 to TRBJ2-7; no definite D call. The CDR3 is made up of 11 amino acids. Germline loops: CDR1 GTSNPN, CDR2 SVGIG (reference sequence). Trimming removed 0 bases at V and 6 bases at J, with 6 bases between. CDR3: CAWSVRSEQYF. CDR3 sequence (DNA): TGTGCCTGGAGTGTACGGTCCGAGCAGTACTTC.

This clone was observed a few times. The chain links TRBV11-1 to TRBJ2-7; D is undetermined. V lost 1 base to trimming and J lost 2 bases, with 6 bases between them. Germline loops: CDR1 SGHAT, CDR2 FQDESV (reference sequence). The CDR3 is 13 residues long. The CDR3 region is CASSLVPAYEQYF. In DNA, the CDR3 is TGTGCCAGCAGCTTAGTTCCCGCCTACGAGCAGTACTTC.

The chain couples TRBV5-1 to TRBJ1-1, with D perhaps TRBD1 (6 bases). V was trimmed by 6 bases and J by 0 bases, leaving 12 bases between them. The CDR3 spans 14 residues. Germline loops: CDR1 SGHRS, CDR2 YFSETQ. Here the CDR3 DNA reads TGCGCCAGCATGCCAGGGGAGCTGAACACTGAAGCTTTCTTT. Its protein product is CASMPGELNTEAFF.

The V call is TRBV6-1, the J call TRBJ2-1; tentative D call: TRBD2 (6 bases). The CDR3 totals 13 residues. Trimming cost V 4 bases and J 9 bases, with 13 bases left between them. Germline V gene data show CDR1 as MNHNS and CDR2 as SASEGT. The CDR3 nucleotides read TGTGCCAGCAGTGCGCGACTAGTTCCTGAGCAGTTCTTC. Amino acid sequence: CASSARLVPEQFF.

V gene TRBV19 combines with J gene TRBJ2-7; D remains ambiguous. Germline CDR1 LNHDA, CDR2 SQIVND (reference sequence). With 1 base removed from V and 6 bases from J, the gap between germline ends came to 10 bases. This CDR3 is 13 amino acids long. The CDR3 region is CASSIANIGEQYF. CDR3 in DNA: TGTGCCAGTAGTATAGCCAACATTGGCGAGCAGTACTTC.

V gene TRBV6-4 combines with J gene TRBJ2-1, with 8 bases identical to TRBD2. The germline gives CDR1 MRHNA, CDR2 SNTAGT. The CDR3 is 16 residues long. Unmatched junction bases numbered 11, after V lost 3 bases and J lost 7 bases. CDR3 loop: CASSENGLASQNEQFF. For the CDR3, the DNA is TGTGCCAGCAGTGAGAATGGACTAGCCTCACAAAATGAGCAGTTCTTC.

The chain couples TRBV19 to TRBJ1-3; weak D call: TRBD1 (5 bases). Germline V gene sequence: CDR1 LNHDA, CDR2 SQIVND (reference sequence). V lost 5 bases, J lost 1 base, and 21 bases lay in between. This CDR3 spans 18 amino acids. In DNA form, the CDR3 reads TGTGCCAGTAGTCTTCGACAAAAATTGACAGATTCTGGAAACACCATATATTTT. Amino acids: CASSLRQKLTDSGNTIYF.

The chain is built from TRBV4-1 and TRBJ2-7; TRBD1 aligns across 9 bases. Trimming at V came to 2 bases and at J to 2 bases, leaving 4 bases not matched to a gene. Germline V gives CDR1 MGHRA, CDR2 YSYEKL. This CDR3 contains 15 residues. CDR3 in DNA: TGCGCCAGCAGCCAACCCGGGACAGGGCCCTACGAGCAGTACTTC. It yields the protein CASSQPGTGPYEQYF.

The genes are TRBV10-3 and TRBJ1-6; D is uncertain. Germline V gene data show CDR1 as ENHRY and CDR2 as SYGVKD. The CDR3 is 12 amino acids. The CDR3 DNA is TGTGCAGCCGGGTCCGCCAATTCACCCCTCCACTTT. It is translated as CAAGSANSPLHF.

In its sample, this clone was seen once. The chain combines TRBV10-2 with TRBJ2-7, with D uncertain. The ends were cut back, 4 bases at V and 0 bases at J, with 4 bases in the middle. Germline V CDR1 and CDR2: WSHSY, SAAADI. The CDR3 is 12 residues long. CDR3 coding DNA: TGCGCCAGCAGTGTCCACTCCTACGAGCAGTACTTC. Its translation is CASSVHSYEQYF.

The rearrangement links TRBV4-3 to TRBJ2-2; D uncertain. This CDR3 spans 13 amino acids. Trimming took off 4 bases at V and 5 bases at J, with 8 bases between the two ends. From germline, CDR1 is LGHNA and CDR2 YSLEER. CDR3 sequence: CASSRYNTGELFF. The CDR3 DNA sequence: TGCGCCAGCAGCCGATACAATACCGGGGAGCTGTTTTTT.

The genes are TRBV19 and TRBJ2-4; D is possibly TRBD1 (7 bases). The V and J ends lost 5 bases and 4 bases respectively, with 15 bases between them. The CDR3 has 15 amino acids. Germline V gives CDR1 LNHDA, CDR2 SQIVND (reference sequence). Here the CDR3 reads CASSAGGQIKNIQYF. The CDR3, as DNA: TGTGCCAGTAGTGCCGGGGGACAGATAAAAAACATTCAGTACTTC. The full variable domain, its missing parts supplied by reference TRBV19 and TRBJ2-4, is DGGITQSPKYLFRKEGQNVTLSCEQNLNHDAMYWYRQDPGQGLRLIYYSQIVNDFQKGDIAEGYSVSREKKESFPLTVTSAQKNPTAFYLCASSAGGQIKNIQYFGAGTRLSVL.

This clone came up a few times. The rearrangement links TRBV5-8 to TRBJ2-4, with D perhaps matching TRBD2 (6 bases). This CDR3 contains 16 residues. Trimming removed 3 bases from V and 1 base from J, with 14 bases in between. Germline lookup yields CDR1 SGHTS and CDR2 YDEGEE. The CDR3 protein is CASSWRVRGAKNIQYF. The CDR3 nucleotides are TGTGCCAGCAGCTGGAGGGTCCGGGGGGCCAAAAACATTCAGTACTTC.

J is TRBJ1-4 and V is TRBV18, with 8 nucleotides matching TRBD1. Trimming at V came to 3 bases and at J to 4 bases, leaving 10 bases not matched to a gene. CDR3 length: 17 residues. Germline loops: CDR1 KGHSH, CDR2 LQKENI. The CDR3 region is CASSPYPPTGGNEKLFF. CDR3 nucleotide sequence: TGTGCCAGCTCACCGTACCCCCCAACAGGGGGTAATGAAAAACTGTTTTTT.

The genes are TRBV25-1 and TRBJ2-5, with TRBD2 matching 8 bases. Germline V gene data show CDR1 as MGHDK and CDR2 as SYGVNS. The CDR3 covers 14 residues. With 7 bases clipped from V and 4 bases from J, the junction kept 8 bases outside the gene matches. CDR3 nucleotides: TGTGCCAGCACCATCGGACTAGCCTCAGAGACCCAGTACTTC. Its translation: CASTIGLASETQYF.

CDR3 sequence (DNA): TGTGCCAGCAGTTTCACAGGGGGCCTTCAGCCCCAGCATTTT. Amino acid sequence: CASSFTGGLQPQHF. This sequence joins TRBV28 and TRBJ1-5; the match to TRBD1 covers 9 bases. The CDR3 has 14 residues. Germline loops: CDR1 MDHEN, CDR2 SYDVKM. V lost 3 bases and J lost 6; bases outside the gene matches: 3.

The V and J genes are TRBV9 and TRBJ2-1; D gene uncertain. Trimming cost V 0 bases and J 0 bases, with 7 bases left between them. The CDR3 consists of 15 residues. The germline V gene has CDR1 SGDLS and CDR2 YYNGEE. CDR3 in DNA: TGTGCCAGCAGCGTAGATTTTAGCTCCTACAATGAGCAGTTCTTC. This gives the protein CASSVDFSSYNEQFF.

Only one count was recorded for this clone. The rearrangement links TRBV4-3 to TRBJ2-1; 14 bases are a match to TRBD2. Losses at the gene ends were 4 bases for V and 0 bases for J; bases not matched to a gene: 2. The CDR3 covers 17 residues. Germline V gives CDR1 LGHNA, CDR2 YSLEER. CDR3 loop: CASSPGTSGSSYNEQFF. In DNA, the CDR3 is TGCGCCAGCAGCCCGGGGACTAGCGGGAGCTCCTACAATGAGCAGTTCTTC.